This paragraph covers one TCR beta chain sequence. This record belongs to a study of blood T cell repertoires in COVID-19. Study-level background: Acute and convalescent COVID-19 specimens originated in the United States, Italy and Spain.

Only in-frame clones appear in the TCRdb table, and some are missing; sequencing was by immunoSEQ multiplex PCR. The sample has approximately 260,000 clones, about 90% seen once; the top ten hold 3% to 4.5%. V lost 4 bases and J lost 4, with 18 bases in between. The CDR3 totals 15 residues. Germline values: CDR1 GTSNPN, CDR2 SVGIG (reference sequence). Sequenced: peripheral blood. The clonotype was recovered from a woman aged 40 to 49 with acute or convalescent COVID-19. This chain joins TRBV30 and TRBJ2-3, with D possibly TRBD2 on 5 matching bases. The CDR3 DNA reads as TGTGCCTGGAACCTGGCGGGCCTACGGGCAGATACGCAGTATTTT. It is translated as CAWNLAGLRADTQYF. The whole variable domain, filled in from reference TRBV30 and TRBJ2-3, reads SQTIHQWPATLVQPVGSPLSLECTVEGTSNPNLYWYRQAAGRGLQLLFYSVGIGQISSEVPQNLSASRPQDRQFILSSKKLLLSDSGFYLCAWNLAGLRADTQYFGPGTRLTVL.